The 18 T cell receptor beta chains below were found in one sample sequenced in a study of blood T cell repertoires in COVID-19. Method: immunoSEQ multiplex PCR; TCRdb's copy keeps in-frame clones and lacks some. The table includes about 150,000 clones, approximately 79% detected once. Sequencing input: PBMCs or T cells enriched from blood (not recorded which). The receptors stem from a man between 45 and 60 years old who had recovered from COVID-19.

V gene TRBV2 combines with J gene TRBJ1-2, with a possible D match to TRBD1 (6 bases). The CDR3 extends over 14 amino acids. CDR1 SNHLY and CDR2 FYNNEI come from the germline V gene. V lost 10 bases to trimming and J lost 1 base, with 16 bases between them. The CDR3 region has the DNA TGTGCCACCCAGGGGAACGTTCTTAACTATGGCTACACCTTC. Translated, it gives CATQGNVLNYGYTF.

The V call is TRBV11-2, the J call TRBJ2-7; D may be TRBD1 (5 bases). Trimming took 3 bases from V and 3 from J, leaving 12 bases between them. Germline CDR1 SGHAT, CDR2 FQNNGV. The CDR3 contains 14 residues. CDR3 region: CASSFMAGNYEQYF. CDR3 nucleotide sequence: TGTGCCAGCAGCTTTATGGCAGGGAACTACGAGCAGTACTTC.

V gene TRBV5-1 combines with J gene TRBJ1-1; TRBD1 agrees at 7 bases. Germline assignment: CDR1 SGHRS and CDR2 YFSETQ. The CDR3 is made up of 14 amino acids. J was trimmed by 3 bases and V by 4 bases; bases with no gene match: 6. This CDR3 reads CASSRGLRDTEAFF. CDR3 in DNA: TGCGCCAGCAGCAGGGGGCTCAGGGACACTGAAGCTTTCTTT.

The gene calls are TRBV3-1 (or the pseudogene TRBV3-2) and TRBJ1-5, with D perhaps matching TRBD1 (5 bases). Per germline, CDR1 LGHDT and CDR2 YNNKEL (reference sequence). Trimming removed 3 bases at V and 3 bases at J, with 9 bases between. CDR3 length: 14 amino acids. CDR3 sequence: CASSHAGTNQPQHF. The CDR3 coding sequence is TGTGCCAGCAGCCACGCGGGGACCAATCAGCCCCAGCATTTT.

The chain is built from TRBV28 and TRBJ2-7; tentative D call: TRBD1 (5 bases). The CDR3 loop spans 18 amino acids. Germline V gene sequence: CDR1 MDHEN, CDR2 SYDVKM. The V gene lost 4 bases and the J gene lost 3 bases, with 25 bases spanning the gap. The CDR3 DNA follows: TGTGCCAGCAGTTCCCCTGGAAGGGCAGGGCTCCACTACTACGAGCAGTACTTC. It encodes CASSSPGRAGLHYYEQYF.

This CDR3 reads CASSNSGGALNEQFF. The CDR3 DNA is TGTGCCAGCTCAAATAGCGGGGGGGCTCTCAATGAGCAGTTCTTC. This chain links TRBV18 with TRBJ2-1; 11 bases line up with TRBD2. CDR3 size: 15 residues. Germline loops: CDR1 KGHSH, CDR2 LQKENI. The ends lost 5 bases at V and 6 bases at J; junction bases unmatched: 6.

V usage is TRBV7-2 and J usage is TRBJ1-2; perhaps TRBD1 as D (5 bases). The CDR3 runs to 13 residues. Germline CDR1 and CDR2: SGHTA and FQGNSA. V gave up 8 bases and J gave up 8 bases, with 18 bases separating them. CDR3: CASRGHALWGYTF. The CDR3, as DNA: TGTGCCAGCCGAGGACACGCACTCTGGGGCTACACCTTC. The full variable domain, its missing parts supplied by reference TRBV7-2 and TRBJ1-2, is GAGVSQSPSNKVTEKGKDVELRCDPISGHTALYWYRQSLGQGLEFLIYFQGNSAPDKSGLPSDRFSAERTGGSVSTLTIQRTQQEDSAVYLCASRGHALWGYTFGSGTRLTVV.

V and J are TRBV29-1 and TRBJ2-3; D is ambiguous. With 1 base removed from V and 0 bases from J, the gap between germline ends came to 11 bases. The CDR3 runs 15 residues. CDR1 and CDR2 from the germline V gene are SQVTM and ANQGSEA. CDR3 amino acids: CSVEGATLSTDTQYF. The CDR3 DNA sequence: TGCAGCGTTGAAGGGGCTACGCTTAGCACAGATACGCAGTATTTT.

The gene calls are TRBV11-3 and TRBJ2-3; maybe TRBD2 (7 bases). Between the trimmed V and J ends, which lost 1 base and 4 bases, there was a span of 18 bases. Germline loops: CDR1 SGHNT, CDR2 YENEEA. The CDR3 has 17 amino acids. The DNA for the CDR3 is TGTGCCAGCAGCTTAGGGGACCTGGGGGGGGCTTCAGATACGCAGTATTTT. This sequence encodes CASSLGDLGGASDTQYF.

This chain links TRBV10-3 with TRBJ2-1; 12 bases match TRBD2. The V and J ends lost 0 bases and 4 bases, in that order; junction bases with no gene match: 4. The CDR3 loop spans 17 amino acids. Per germline, CDR1 ENHRY and CDR2 SYGVKD. CDR3 DNA: TGTGCCATCAGTGAGTCGATAGGGACTAGCGGGTACAATGAGCAGTTCTTC. Its translation is CAISESIGTSGYNEQFF.

The V gene is TRBV14, the J gene TRBJ1-2; D perhaps matches TRBD1 (6 bases). Germline assignment: CDR1 SGHDN and CDR2 FVKESK. The ends were cut back, 5 bases at V and 8 bases at J, with 21 bases in the middle. CDR3 length equals 15 residues. The CDR3 DNA follows: TGTGCCAGCAGCATCGCCGGGACACACGGCGGGGGCTACACCTTC. Translation gives CASSIAGTHGGGYTF. Based on the CDR3 plus reference TRBV14 and TRBJ1-2, the full variable domain is EAGVTQFPSHSVIEKGQTVTLRCDPISGHDNLYWYRRVMGKEIKFLLHFVKESKQDESGMPNNRFLAERTGGTYSTLKVQPAELEDSGVYFCASSIAGTHGGGYTFGSGTRLTVV.

This chain joins TRBV6-1 and TRBJ2-7, with 10 nucleotides matching TRBD1. The CDR3 is 19 amino acids. The junction had 12 bases not matched to a gene; V was cut back by 1 base and J by 0 bases. Germline loops: CDR1 MNHNS, CDR2 SASEGT. The CDR3 sequence: CASSEGGRRWDRGSYEQYF. The CDR3 nucleotides read TGTGCCAGCAGTGAAGGTGGAAGGCGGTGGGACAGGGGCTCCTACGAGCAGTACTTC.

This clone was seen a few times. The rearrangement links TRBV9 to TRBJ1-3; D is uncertain. The CDR3 contains 16 residues. Germline CDR1 and CDR2: SGDLS and YYNGEE. The V end was cut by 0 bases, the J end by 0 bases, with 10 bases between. CDR3 loop: CASSVAEGLSGNTIYF. The CDR3 DNA sequence: TGTGCCAGCAGCGTAGCGGAGGGCCTCTCTGGAAACACCATATATTTT.

This clone was counted once. The chain couples TRBV5-4 to TRBJ1-3; TRBD1 aligns across 7 bases. V gave up 2 bases and J gave up 0 bases; unmatched junction bases: 2. The CDR3 runs 15 residues. Germline-derived CDR1 and CDR2 are SGHNT and YYREEE (reference sequence). The CDR3: CASSFQGDSGNTIYF. The DNA of the CDR3 is TGTGCCAGCAGCTTCCAGGGGGACTCTGGAAACACCATATATTTT. Variable domain in full (rest from reference TRBV5-4 and TRBJ1-3): ETGVTQSPTHLIKTRGQQVTLRCSSQSGHNTVSWYQQALGQGPQFIFQYYREEENGRGNFPPRFSGLQFPNYSSELNVNALELDDSALYLCASSFQGDSGNTIYFGEGSWLTVV.

The V gene is TRBV19, the J gene TRBJ2-5; 10 bases fit TRBD2. The CDR3 runs 16 residues. The V segment lost 6 bases and the J segment 5 bases; nucleotides outside the gene matches: 12. In germline, CDR1 is LNHDA, CDR2 SQIVND (reference sequence). The CDR3 sequence: CASSRTSGAGGETQYF. CDR3 nucleotides: TGTGCCAGTAGCCGCACTAGCGGGGCGGGAGGGGAGACCCAGTACTTC.

The gene calls are TRBV6-6 and TRBJ2-1; 13 nucleotides align to TRBD2. The CDR3 extends over 17 amino acids. Germline V gene data show CDR1 as MNHNY and CDR2 as SVGAGI (reference sequence). V was pared by 5 bases and J by 7 bases, with 11 bases of the junction left unmatched. DNA for the CDR3: TGTGCCAGCAGTCCTTCAAGACTAGCGGGGGGAAGGAATGAGCAGTTCTTC. This codes for CASSPSRLAGGRNEQFF.

V and J are TRBV2 and TRBJ1-5, with 10 nucleotides matching TRBD1. Trimming took 5 bases from V and 6 from J; bases not matched to a gene: 4. Germline-derived CDR1 and CDR2 are SNHLY and FYNNEI. This CDR3 is 14 amino acids long. The chain's CDR3 is CASSWTGGGQPQHF. The CDR3 nucleotides are TGTGCCAGCAGTTGGACAGGGGGTGGTCAGCCCCAGCATTTT.

V and J are TRBV6-5 and TRBJ2-1; D is ambiguous. V lost 5 bases and J lost 3, with 14 bases in between. The CDR3 extends over 15 amino acids. Germline CDR1 MNHEY, CDR2 SVGAGI. As DNA, the CDR3 is TGTGCCAGCAGTCTAGGAACCCCGATCTACAATGAGCAGTTCTTC. Protein: CASSLGTPIYNEQFF.